This T cell receptor beta chain is from a study of spatial heterogeneity in lung cancer. As for time point: sample taken at primary tumor resection. Whole RNA from tumor, nontumor lung or frozen PBMC was sequenced unsorted. TCRdb independently ran MiXCR on the 5' RACE reads; one entry per CDR3 protein. The repertoire includes just over 75,000 distinct CDR3 sequences, approximately 8.1% of them detected once, and 6.8% sits in the top ten. V lost 1 base and J 1 base, leaving 14 bases between the germline ends. The germline CDR1 and CDR2 sequences are SGHNT and YYREEE (reference sequence). This CDR3 is built from 16 residues. This clonotype was seen only a few times.

The sample in question was PBMCs, obtained at surgery. The chain couples TRBV5-4 to TRBJ2-5; no clear D. This receptor was obtained from a male donor with early-stage non-small cell lung cancer. CDR3 DNA: TGTGCCAGCAGCTTGACCTCTTATCCCACCCAAGAGACCCAGTACTTC. Residues: CASSLTSYPTQETQYF.